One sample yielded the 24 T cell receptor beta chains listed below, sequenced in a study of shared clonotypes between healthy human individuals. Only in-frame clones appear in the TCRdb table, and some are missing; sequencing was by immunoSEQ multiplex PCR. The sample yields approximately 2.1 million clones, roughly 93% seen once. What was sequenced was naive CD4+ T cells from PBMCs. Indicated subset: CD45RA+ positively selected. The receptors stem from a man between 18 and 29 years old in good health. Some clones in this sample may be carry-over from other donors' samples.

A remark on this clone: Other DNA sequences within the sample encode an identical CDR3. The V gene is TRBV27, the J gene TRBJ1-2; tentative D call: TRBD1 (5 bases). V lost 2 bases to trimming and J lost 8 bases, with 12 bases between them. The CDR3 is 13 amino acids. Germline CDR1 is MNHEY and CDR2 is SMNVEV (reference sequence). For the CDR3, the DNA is TGTGCCAGCAGTTTACTCCGGGGGGACGGCTACACCTTC. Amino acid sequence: CASSLLRGDGYTF.

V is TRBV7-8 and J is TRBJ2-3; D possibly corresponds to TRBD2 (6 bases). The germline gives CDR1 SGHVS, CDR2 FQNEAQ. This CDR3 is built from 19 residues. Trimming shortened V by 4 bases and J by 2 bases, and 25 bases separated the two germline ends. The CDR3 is CASSSRFEGRPLNTDTQYF. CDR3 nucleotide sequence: TGTGCCAGCAGCTCAAGATTCGAGGGGAGGCCCTTAAACACAGATACGCAGTATTTT.

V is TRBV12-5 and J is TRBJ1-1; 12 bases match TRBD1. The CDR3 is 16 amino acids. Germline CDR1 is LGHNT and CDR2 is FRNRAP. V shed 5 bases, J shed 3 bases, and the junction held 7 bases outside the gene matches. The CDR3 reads CASGPGQGAYDTEAFF. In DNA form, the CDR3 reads TGTGCTAGTGGTCCGGGACAGGGGGCCTATGACACTGAAGCTTTCTTT.

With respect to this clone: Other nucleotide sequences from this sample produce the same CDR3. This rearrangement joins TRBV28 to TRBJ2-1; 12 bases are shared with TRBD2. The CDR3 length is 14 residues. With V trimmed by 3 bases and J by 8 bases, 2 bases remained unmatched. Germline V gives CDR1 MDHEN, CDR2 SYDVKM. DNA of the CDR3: TGTGCCAGCAGTTTGACTAGCGGGAGCCATGAGCAGTTCTTC. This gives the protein CASSLTSGSHEQFF.

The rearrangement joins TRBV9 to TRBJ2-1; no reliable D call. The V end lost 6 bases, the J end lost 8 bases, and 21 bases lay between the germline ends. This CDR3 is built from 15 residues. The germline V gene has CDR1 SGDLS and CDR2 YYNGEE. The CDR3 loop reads CASTRGVVFGDEQFF. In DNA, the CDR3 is TGTGCCAGCACTCGAGGAGTTGTCTTCGGCGATGAGCAGTTCTTC.

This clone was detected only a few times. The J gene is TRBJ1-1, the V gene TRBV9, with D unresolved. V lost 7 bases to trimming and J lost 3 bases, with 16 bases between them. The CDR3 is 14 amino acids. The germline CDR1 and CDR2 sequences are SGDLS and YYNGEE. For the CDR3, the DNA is TGTGCCAGCGGCCGGGAGAGTAGAGACACTGAAGCTTTCTTT. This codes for CASGRESRDTEAFF.

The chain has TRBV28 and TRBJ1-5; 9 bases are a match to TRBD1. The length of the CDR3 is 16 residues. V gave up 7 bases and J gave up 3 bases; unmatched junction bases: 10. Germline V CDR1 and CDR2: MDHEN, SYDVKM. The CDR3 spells CASTPADRGSNQPQHF. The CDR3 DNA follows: TGTGCCAGCACCCCGGCCGACAGGGGGTCCAATCAGCCCCAGCATTTT.

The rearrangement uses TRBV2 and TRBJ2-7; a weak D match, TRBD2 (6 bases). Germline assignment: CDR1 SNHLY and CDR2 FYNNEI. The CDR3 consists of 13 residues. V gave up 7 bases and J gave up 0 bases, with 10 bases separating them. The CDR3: CASTERVSYEQYF. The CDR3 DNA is TGTGCCAGCACCGAGCGGGTCTCCTACGAGCAGTACTTC.

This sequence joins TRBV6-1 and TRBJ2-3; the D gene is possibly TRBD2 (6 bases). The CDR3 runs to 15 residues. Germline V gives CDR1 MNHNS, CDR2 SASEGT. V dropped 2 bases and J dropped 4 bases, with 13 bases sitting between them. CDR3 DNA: TGTGCCAGCAGTGAAATTTTTAGCGGCTCAGATACGCAGTATTTT. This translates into CASSEIFSGSDTQYF.

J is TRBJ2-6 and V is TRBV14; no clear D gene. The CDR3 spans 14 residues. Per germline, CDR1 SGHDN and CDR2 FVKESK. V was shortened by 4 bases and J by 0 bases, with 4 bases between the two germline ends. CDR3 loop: CASSPFSGANVLTF. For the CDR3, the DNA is TGTGCCAGCAGCCCTTTCTCTGGGGCCAACGTCCTGACTTTC.

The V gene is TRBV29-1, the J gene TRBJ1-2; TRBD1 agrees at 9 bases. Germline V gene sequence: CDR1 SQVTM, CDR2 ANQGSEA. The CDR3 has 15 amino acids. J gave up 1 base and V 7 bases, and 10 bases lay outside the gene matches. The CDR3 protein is CSEGLTGGNNYGYTF. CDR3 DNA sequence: TGCAGCGAGGGATTAACAGGGGGCAATAACTATGGCTACACCTTC.

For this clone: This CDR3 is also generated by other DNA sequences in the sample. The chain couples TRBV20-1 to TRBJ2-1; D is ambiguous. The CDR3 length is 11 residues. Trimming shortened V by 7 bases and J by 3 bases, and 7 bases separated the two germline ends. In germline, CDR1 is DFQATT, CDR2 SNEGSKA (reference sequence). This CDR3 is CSGSGYNEQFF. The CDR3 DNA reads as TGCAGTGGGTCAGGCTACAATGAGCAGTTCTTC.

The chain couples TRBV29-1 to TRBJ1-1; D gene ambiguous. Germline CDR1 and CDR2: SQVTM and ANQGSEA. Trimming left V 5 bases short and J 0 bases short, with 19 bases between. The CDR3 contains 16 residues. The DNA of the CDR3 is TGCAGCGTTCGGTGGGGTAATCAAGTCCTGAACACTGAAGCTTTCTTT. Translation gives CSVRWGNQVLNTEAFF.

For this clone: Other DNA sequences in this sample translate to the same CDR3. The CDR3 bases are TGTGCCAGCAGACCGACAGGGCAAGAGACCCAGTACTTC. This encodes CASRPTGQETQYF. The J gene is TRBJ2-5, the V gene TRBV6-5; 7 positions agree with TRBD1. Trimming at V came to 6 bases and at J to 2 bases, leaving 3 bases not matched to a gene. Germline V gene sequence: CDR1 MNHEY, CDR2 SVGAGI. This CDR3 spans 13 amino acids.

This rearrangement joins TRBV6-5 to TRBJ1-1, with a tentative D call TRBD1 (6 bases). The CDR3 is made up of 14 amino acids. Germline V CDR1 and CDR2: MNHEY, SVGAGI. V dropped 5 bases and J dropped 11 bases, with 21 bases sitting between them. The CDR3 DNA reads TGTGCCAGCAGTACAGGGTTTTTAGCTCCGCTGGCTTTCTTT. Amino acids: CASSTGFLAPLAFF.

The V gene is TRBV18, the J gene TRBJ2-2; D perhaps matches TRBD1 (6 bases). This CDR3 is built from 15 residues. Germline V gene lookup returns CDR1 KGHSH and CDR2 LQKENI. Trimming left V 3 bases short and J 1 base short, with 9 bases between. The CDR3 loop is CASSPQGMNTGELFF. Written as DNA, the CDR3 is TGTGCCAGCTCACCTCAGGGGATGAACACCGGGGAGCTGTTTTTT.

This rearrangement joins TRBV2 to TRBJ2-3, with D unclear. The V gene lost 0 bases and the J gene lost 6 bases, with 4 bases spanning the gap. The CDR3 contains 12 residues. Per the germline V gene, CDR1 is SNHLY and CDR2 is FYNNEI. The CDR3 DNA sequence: TGTGCCAGCAGTGAAGCGCTGGATACGCAGTATTTT. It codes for CASSEALDTQYF.

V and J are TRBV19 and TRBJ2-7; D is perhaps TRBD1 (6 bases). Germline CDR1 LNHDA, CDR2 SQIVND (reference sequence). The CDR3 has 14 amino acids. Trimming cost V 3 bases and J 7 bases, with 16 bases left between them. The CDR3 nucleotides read TGTGCCAGTAGTATGACAGGACTGGTGGGTGAGCAGTACTTC. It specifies CASSMTGLVGEQYF.

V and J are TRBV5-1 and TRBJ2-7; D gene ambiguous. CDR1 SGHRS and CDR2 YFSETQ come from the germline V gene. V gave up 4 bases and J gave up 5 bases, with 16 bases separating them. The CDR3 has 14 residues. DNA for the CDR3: TGCGCCAGCAGCACGAACAAAGCCGGCCACGAGCAGTACTTC. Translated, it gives CASSTNKAGHEQYF.

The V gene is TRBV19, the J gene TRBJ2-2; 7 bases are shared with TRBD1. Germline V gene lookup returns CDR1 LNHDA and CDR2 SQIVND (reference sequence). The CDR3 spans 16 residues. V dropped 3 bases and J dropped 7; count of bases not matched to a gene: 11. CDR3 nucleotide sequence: TGTGCCAGTAGTATCCAGGGACAGAGGCTGGGCGGGGAGCTGTTTTTT. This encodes CASSIQGQRLGGELFF.

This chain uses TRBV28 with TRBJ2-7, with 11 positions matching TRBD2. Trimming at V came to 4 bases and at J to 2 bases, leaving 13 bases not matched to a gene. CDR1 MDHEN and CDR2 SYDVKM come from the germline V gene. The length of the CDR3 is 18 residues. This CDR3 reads CASSSPPSGTSGTYEQYF. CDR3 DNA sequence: TGTGCCAGCAGTTCCCCCCCCTCAGGGACTAGCGGAACCTACGAGCAGTACTTC.

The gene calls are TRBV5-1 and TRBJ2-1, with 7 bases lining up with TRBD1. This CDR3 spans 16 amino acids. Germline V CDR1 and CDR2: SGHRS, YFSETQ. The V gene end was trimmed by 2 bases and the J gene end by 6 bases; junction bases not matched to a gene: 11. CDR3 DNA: TGCGCCAGCAGCTTTATCGGCAGGGGGTCAGGCAATGAGCAGTTCTTC. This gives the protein CASSFIGRGSGNEQFF.

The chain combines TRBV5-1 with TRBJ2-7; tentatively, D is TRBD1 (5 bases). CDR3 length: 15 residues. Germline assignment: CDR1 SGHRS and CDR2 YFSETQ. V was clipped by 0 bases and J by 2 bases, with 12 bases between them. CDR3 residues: CASSLAQGHPYEQYF. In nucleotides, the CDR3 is TGCGCCAGCAGCTTGGCCCAAGGACATCCCTACGAGCAGTACTTC.

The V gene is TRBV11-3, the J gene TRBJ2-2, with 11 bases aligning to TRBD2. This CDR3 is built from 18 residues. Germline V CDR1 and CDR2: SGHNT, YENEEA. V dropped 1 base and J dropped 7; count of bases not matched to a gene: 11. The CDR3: CASSLGWTSGPLGGELFF. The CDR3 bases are TGTGCCAGCAGCTTAGGCTGGACTAGCGGGCCCTTGGGCGGGGAGCTGTTTTTT.